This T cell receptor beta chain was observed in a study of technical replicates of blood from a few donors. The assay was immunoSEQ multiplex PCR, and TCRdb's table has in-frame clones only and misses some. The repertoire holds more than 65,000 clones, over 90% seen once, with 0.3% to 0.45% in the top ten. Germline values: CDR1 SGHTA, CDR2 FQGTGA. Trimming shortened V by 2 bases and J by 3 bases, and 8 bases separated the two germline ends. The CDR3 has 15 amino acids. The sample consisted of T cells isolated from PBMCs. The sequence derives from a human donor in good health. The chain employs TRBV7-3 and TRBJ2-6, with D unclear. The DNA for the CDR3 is TGTGCCAGCAGCTTATCCCCACTTGGGGCCAACGTCCTGACTTTC. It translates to CASSLSPLGANVLTF.